This TCR beta chain is drawn from a study of blood T cell repertoires in COVID-19. As for the study in general: The origin of the acute and convalescent COVID-19 samples was the United States, Italy and Spain.

Looked up from germline, CDR1 is SGHTA and CDR2 is FQGNSA. V dropped 6 bases and J dropped 3 bases, with 9 bases sitting between them. This CDR3 has 14 residues. Sequencing was performed with immunoSEQ multiplex PCR; in TCRdb, only in-frame clones are kept and a portion is missing. The table lists 86,000 or so clones, more than 75% of them singletons. The source of this sequence is a man aged 50-59 years with active or convalescent COVID-19. The chain combines TRBV7-2 with TRBJ2-6; maybe TRBD1 (6 bases). Material: peripheral blood. CDR3 sequence reads: CASSYRVGANVLTF. The CDR3 DNA follows: TGTGCCAGCAGTTACAGGGTTGGGGCCAACGTCCTGACTTTC. Full variable domain (rest looked up from reference TRBV7-2 and TRBJ2-6): GAGVSQSPSNKVTEKGKDVELRCDPISGHTALYWYRQSLGQGLEFLIYFQGNSAPDKSGLPSDRFSAERTGGSVSTLTIQRTQQEDSAVYLCASSYRVGANVLTFGAGSRLTVL.